What follows are 15 T cell receptor beta chains derived from one specimen sequenced in a study of T cell repertoires in cytomegalovirus infection. Using its own MiXCR run on the reads, TCRdb lists one record per CDR3 protein. Altogether some 400,000 distinct CDR3 sequences are present, about a third being singletons, with the ten largest covering roughly an eighth. The sample taken for sequencing was PBMCs. The receptors come from a human donor in good health (CMV status not recorded). Some clones in this sample may be carry-over from other donors' samples.

This clonotype is labeled as large. The chain joins TRBV19 to TRBJ1-2; 7 bases agree with TRBD1. This CDR3 has 15 residues. The trim removed 4 bases at V and 7 bases at J, leaving 12 bases unmatched. Looked up from germline, CDR1 is LNHDA and CDR2 is SQIVND (reference sequence). CDR3 region: CASSTRDRGDFGYTF. In DNA form, the CDR3 reads TGTGCCAGTAGTACTCGGGACAGAGGGGACTTTGGCTACACCTTC.

This clonotype occurred a few times. Sequence at one end of the junction differs from germline and may be a read error. The chain combines TRBV11-2 with TRBJ2-5, with D possibly being TRBD2 (6 bases). Germline V CDR1 and CDR2: SGHAT, FQNNGV. This CDR3 region has 13 residues. The chain's CDR3 is CASSRKQLAPRDF. CDR3 nucleotide sequence: TGTGCCAGCAGCAGAAAACAGCTAGCGCCCAGGGACTTC.

Details on this clonotype: A read error may be the cause here, since a much bigger clone is one base away. The chain uses TRBV7-8 and TRBJ2-1; possibly TRBD2 for D (5 bases). The CDR3 extends over 17 amino acids. Germline loops: CDR1 SGHVS, CDR2 FQNEAQ. CDR3 in DNA: TGTGCCAGCAGCCAATGGTCGGGGAAGGTCAAAAACAATGTGCAGTTCTTC. This codes for CASSQWSGKVKNNVQFF.

The gene calls are TRBV15 and TRBJ2-2, with 11 nucleotides matching TRBD2. V trimming: 3 bases; J trimming: 5 bases; junction bases outside the gene matches: 8. The CDR3 totals 17 residues. CDR1 and CDR2 from the germline V gene are LNHNV and YYDKDF (reference sequence). CDR3 sequence (DNA): TGTGCCACCAGCAGGGGTATACTAGCGGGGGATACCGGGGAGCTGTTTTTT. It translates to CATSRGILAGDTGELFF.

This clonotype was detected many times. The chain carries TRBV12-3 or TRBV12-4 and TRBJ2-5; 9 bases are a match to TRBD2. This CDR3 region has 14 residues. The trim removed 6 bases at V and 0 bases at J, leaving 2 bases unmatched. The CDR3 sequence: CASRVAGDQETQYF. The CDR3 DNA follows: TGTGCCAGCAGAGTAGCGGGGGACCAAGAGACCCAGTACTTC.

This clonotype was counted only a few times. The V gene is TRBV7-8, the J gene TRBJ1-4; tentatively, D is TRBD1 (5 bases). Germline V lookup: CDR1 SGHVS, CDR2 FQNEAQ. This CDR3 is 16 amino acids long. Between the trimmed V and J ends, which lost 3 bases and 8 bases, there was a span of 19 bases. The CDR3 DNA reads as TGTGCCAGCAGCTTCCTAACGGGGGGAACGGGGGAAAAACTGTTTTTT. It translates to CASSFLTGGTGEKLFF. The full variable domain, rest sourced from reference TRBV7-8 and TRBJ1-4, is GAGVSQSPRYKVAKRGQDVALRCDPISGHVSLFWYQQALGQGPEFLTYFQNEAQLDKSGLPSDRFFAERPEGSVSTLKIQRTQQEDSAVYLCASSFLTGGTGEKLFFGSGTQLSVL.

This clonotype was counted a few times. The chain couples TRBV6-2 or TRBV6-3 to TRBJ1-6; 7 bases match TRBD1. Germline V gene data show CDR1 as MNHEY and CDR2 as SVGEGT. The V and J ends lost 6 bases and 2 bases, in that order; junction bases with no gene match: 7. CDR3 length: 16 amino acids. CDR3 in DNA: TGTGCCAGCAGACGACTTGACAGGGCCTATAATTCACCCCTCCACTTT. Protein product: CASRRLDRAYNSPLHF.

The gene calls are TRBV19 and TRBJ1-5, with 8 nucleotides matching TRBD1. Looked up from germline, CDR1 is LNHDA and CDR2 is SQIVND (reference sequence). The J segment lost 7 bases and the V segment lost 6 bases, leaving 11 bases of the junction unmatched. This CDR3 region has 15 residues. The CDR3 loop reads CASSYRTGRIQPQHF. Written as DNA, the CDR3 is TGTGCCAGTAGCTATCGGACAGGGCGTATCCAGCCCCAGCATTTT.

This clonotype has ten or more counts. The chain carries TRBV12-3 or TRBV12-4 and TRBJ1-6; TRBD1 matches 8 bases. Trimming cost V 6 bases and J 7 bases; bases outside gene matches: 8. The CDR3 sequence is 15 residues long. CDR3 sequence (DNA): TGTGCCAGCAGGCCCGCAGGGGGCGAGAATTCACCCCTCCACTTT. This translates into CASRPAGGENSPLHF.

J is TRBJ2-7 and V is TRBV6-2 or TRBV6-3, with 12 bases aligning to TRBD2. Unmatched junction bases numbered 6, after V lost 6 bases and J lost 0 bases. Germline V gene lookup returns CDR1 MNHEY and CDR2 SVGEGT. The CDR3 totals 16 residues. The CDR3 DNA sequence: TGTGCCAGCAGCCGACCACTAGCGGGGGGCTCCTACGAGCAGTACTTC. Its protein product is CASSRPLAGGSYEQYF.

This clonotype was counted only a few times. The chain carries TRBV27 and TRBJ1-6; the D gene is possibly TRBD1 (5 bases). Germline-derived CDR1 and CDR2 are MNHEY and SMNVEV (reference sequence). The length of the CDR3 is 19 residues. Trimming shortened V by 3 bases and J by 0 bases, and 18 bases separated the two germline ends. The CDR3 here is CASSFRATMKSSYNSPLHF. The CDR3 bases are TGTGCCAGCAGTTTCAGGGCTACAATGAAGAGCTCCTATAATTCACCCCTCCACTTT.

The chain carries TRBV9 and TRBJ1-2; 8 bases match TRBD1. Trimming cost V 3 bases and J 3 bases; bases outside gene matches: 7. The CDR3 extends over 15 amino acids. CDR1 SGDLS and CDR2 YYNGEE come from the germline V gene. CDR3 nucleotide sequence: TGTGCCAGCAGCGCTCAGGGGGCGCCTTACTATGGCTACACCTTC. Its translation: CASSAQGAPYYGYTF.

In the case of this clonotype: This could be a read error, since a much larger clone is one nucleotide away. This rearrangement joins TRBV7-2 to TRBJ2-3, with 7 positions matching TRBD2. From germline, CDR1 is SGHTA and CDR2 FQGNSA. The length of the CDR3 is 15 residues. The junction had 5 bases not matched to a gene; V was cut back by 3 bases and J by 2 bases. CDR3 DNA: TGTGCCAGCAGCTTCCGGCTAGCGGTCACAGATACGCAGTATTTT. Translated, it gives CASSFRLAVTDTQYF.

The chain links TRBV12-3 or TRBV12-4 to TRBJ2-4; a weak D match, TRBD1 (5 bases). V lost 6 bases to trimming and J lost 4 bases, with 13 bases between them. The CDR3 spans 14 residues. This CDR3 reads CASRNNRQKNIQYF. CDR3 DNA: TGTGCCAGCAGAAACAACCGACAGAAAAACATTCAGTACTTC.

This clonotype was seen repeatedly, ten times or more. This chain links TRBV7-3 with TRBJ2-7; D unresolved. Trimming pared 5 bases from V and 6 bases from J, leaving 11 bases between. CDR3 length equals 12 residues. Germline assignment: CDR1 SGHTA and CDR2 FQGTGA. The CDR3: CASSPTPTEQYF. The DNA of the CDR3 is TGTGCCAGCAGCCCTACTCCTACCGAGCAGTACTTC.